This T cell receptor beta chain was recovered during a study of T cells expressing NK-cell markers. Across the study: All TCR beta repertoires analysed originated from sorted CD3+CD56+NKG2C+, CD3+CD56+NKG2C- and CD3+CD56-NKG2C+ T cells.

Comment on this clonotype: What it binds is unknown.

The TCR beta cDNA came from 5'RACE template switching with UMIs. TCRdb reprocessed the 5' RACE reads and stores each CDR3 protein as one record, lacking DNA. The sample has hundreds of thousands of distinct CDR3 sequences. General study points: The leading position in the CD3+CD56-NKG2C+ fraction of several donors also went to these clonotypes. Dominant NKG2C+ clonotype frequencies of about 1.0-8% of CD8+ T cells were measured in more than five donors.

Germline CDR1 reads SQVTM; CDR2 reads ANQGSEA. The CDR3 loop spans 12 amino acids. The chain recombines TRBV29-1 with TRBJ2-7. The sample taken for sequencing was blood T cells: a sorted CD56 or NKG2C T cell subset, CD4+ or CD8+ T cells, or bulk PBMC T cells (not recorded which). The TCR comes from a woman between 18 and 69 years old in good health. The CDR3 reads CSVETKKYEQYF.